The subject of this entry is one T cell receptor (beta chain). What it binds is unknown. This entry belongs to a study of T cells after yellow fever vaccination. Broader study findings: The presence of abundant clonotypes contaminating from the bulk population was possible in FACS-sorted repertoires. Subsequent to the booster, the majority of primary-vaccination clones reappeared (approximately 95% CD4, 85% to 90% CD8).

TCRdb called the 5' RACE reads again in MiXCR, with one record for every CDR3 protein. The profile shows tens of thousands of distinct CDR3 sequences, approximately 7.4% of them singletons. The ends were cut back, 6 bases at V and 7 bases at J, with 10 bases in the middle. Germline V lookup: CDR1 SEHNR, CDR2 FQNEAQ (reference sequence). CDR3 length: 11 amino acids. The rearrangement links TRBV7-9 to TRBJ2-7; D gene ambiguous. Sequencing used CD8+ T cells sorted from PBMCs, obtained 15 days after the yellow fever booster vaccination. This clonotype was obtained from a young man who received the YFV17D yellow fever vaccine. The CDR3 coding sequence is TGTGCCAGCAGTTATTACGGAGAGCAGTACTTC. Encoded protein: CASSYYGEQYF.